The 21 T cell receptor beta chains below all came from one sample that was sequenced in a study of T-cell reconstitution after alpha-beta-depleted transplantation in children. Unique molecular identifiers were used in preparing the TCRbeta library. TCRdb passed the PCR reads through MiXCR, listing each CDR3 protein once. This sample has 500,000 or so distinct CDR3 sequences; roughly 33% occur once, and the top ten carry about 2.3%. The sequencing used PBMCs from the stem cell graft donor, collected from the stem cell graft. These TCRs come from a human donor who donated a stem cell graft to a child with aplastic anemia.

This clonotype was detected a few times. The rearrangement uses TRBV20-1 and TRBJ2-2, with D unresolved. The germline gives CDR1 DFQATT, CDR2 SNEGSKA (reference sequence). The CDR3 totals 14 residues. The germline V and J ends were trimmed by 6 bases and 0 bases, with 11 bases remaining between them. As DNA, the CDR3 is TGCAGTGCGGGTAGGGCCACGAACACCGGGGAGCTGTTTTTT. Its translation: CSAGRATNTGELFF.

V is TRBV28 and J is TRBJ2-1; D is perhaps TRBD2 (6 bases). V gave up 6 bases and J gave up 15 bases, with 18 bases separating them. The germline V gene has CDR1 MDHEN and CDR2 SYDVKM. The CDR3 has 12 amino acids. CDR3 in amino acids: CASSPGVGNPFF. The CDR3 DNA sequence: TGTGCCAGCAGCCCGGGGGTCGGGAACCCGTTCTTC.

V gene TRBV4-3 combines with J gene TRBJ1-3; D might be TRBD1 (6 bases). CDR1 and CDR2 from the germline V gene are LGHNA and YSLEER. The CDR3 runs to 16 residues. The V gene lost 0 bases and the J gene lost 1 base, with 10 bases spanning the gap. The CDR3 DNA follows: TGCGCCAGCAGCCAAGATAACCAGGGGTCTGGAAACACCATATATTTT. Translated: CASSQDNQGSGNTIYF.

This clonotype has a handful of counts. V and J are TRBV29-1 and TRBJ1-2, with 9 bases matching TRBD1. Germline-derived CDR1 and CDR2 are SQVTM and ANQGSEA. This CDR3 region has 13 residues. With 7 bases clipped from V and 6 bases from J, the junction kept 9 bases outside the gene matches. The CDR3: CSDLLGTGNGYTF. The DNA for the CDR3 is TGCAGCGACCTCCTCGGGACAGGGAATGGCTACACCTTC.

A few counts support this clonotype. This rearrangement joins TRBV9 to TRBJ2-1; TRBD2 matches 8 bases. The CDR3 is made up of 17 amino acids. Germline assignment: CDR1 SGDLS and CDR2 YYNGEE. V lost 3 bases to trimming and J lost 5 bases; unmatched junction nucleotides: 13. The CDR3, as DNA: TGTGCCAGCAGCGCCGGGGGAGCTAGCGGGCTGAACAATGAGCAGTTCTTC. Protein product: CASSAGGASGLNNEQFF. The whole variable domain, remainder taken from reference TRBV9 and TRBJ2-1, is DSGVTQTPKHLITATGQRVTLRCSPRSGDLSVYWYQQSLDQGLQFLIQYYNGEERAKGNILERFSAQQFPDLHSELNLSSLELGDSALYFCASSAGGASGLNNEQFFGPGTRLTVL.

The J gene is TRBJ2-3, the V gene TRBV25-1; D is uncertain. Trimming left V 9 bases short and J 2 bases short, with 12 bases between. This CDR3 has 13 residues. Looked up from germline, CDR1 is MGHDK and CDR2 is SYGVNS. The CDR3 region is CASFETYTDTQYF. DNA for the CDR3: TGTGCCAGTTTCGAGACCTACACAGATACGCAGTATTTT.

This clonotype was counted between two and nine times. The chain carries TRBV20-1 and TRBJ2-7, with 8 bases aligning to TRBD1. CDR3 length equals 13 residues. Germline V gives CDR1 DFQATT, CDR2 SNEGSKA (reference sequence). Losses at the gene ends were 5 bases for V and 1 base for J; bases not matched to a gene: 4. CDR3 sequence: CSAGGQGSYEQYF. Written as DNA, the CDR3 is TGCAGTGCTGGAGGACAGGGTTCCTACGAGCAGTACTTC.

This clonotype was detected a few times. The chain links TRBV20-1 to TRBJ1-1; D gene uncertain. Germline CDR1 and CDR2: DFQATT and SNEGSKA (reference sequence). This CDR3 is built from 12 residues. The V and J ends lost 3 bases and 13 bases respectively, with 18 bases between them. The CDR3 DNA sequence: TGCAGTGCTAGGCCGGGCAAAGGGTCGGATTTCTTT. It is translated as CSARPGKGSDFF.

This clonotype was observed a handful of times. V gene TRBV12-3 or TRBV12-4 combines with J gene TRBJ2-1; TRBD1 might be the D (7 bases). The V gene lost 7 bases and the J gene lost 3 bases, with 31 bases spanning the gap. The CDR3 runs 20 residues. CDR3 sequence: CASTKRTGSYTAGIYNEQFF. The CDR3 DNA reads as TGTGCCAGCACCAAGAGGACAGGTTCCTATACGGCGGGGATCTACAATGAGCAGTTCTTC.

This clonotype was seen more than once but under ten times. The chain is built from TRBV12-3 or TRBV12-4 and TRBJ1-4; 9 nucleotides align to TRBD1. This CDR3 has 13 amino acids. J was trimmed by 7 bases and V by 10 bases; bases with no gene match: 7. This chain's CDR3 is CATAGTGREKLFF. DNA of the CDR3: TGTGCCACCGCCGGGACAGGGCGTGAAAAACTGTTTTTT.

This chain joins TRBV27 and TRBJ2-5, with D possibly matching TRBD1 (5 bases). The CDR3 extends over 12 amino acids. V was shortened by 3 bases and J by 7 bases, with 9 bases between the two germline ends. Germline CDR1 MNHEY, CDR2 SMNVEV (reference sequence). The CDR3 region is CASSFAGSTQYF. CDR3 nucleotides: TGTGCCAGCAGTTTCGCAGGGTCGACCCAGTACTTC.

This clonotype turned up a few times. The CDR3 sequence: CASSSGLNIQYF. In nucleotides, the CDR3 is TGTGCCAGCAGTTCGGGACTCAACATTCAGTACTTC. The V and J genes are TRBV12-3 or TRBV12-4 and TRBJ2-4; tentatively, D is TRBD2 (6 bases). Trimming took off 4 bases at V and 7 bases at J, with 8 bases between the two ends. This CDR3 contains 12 residues.

The chain uses TRBV20-1 and TRBJ1-5; D might be TRBD1 (5 bases). Germline CDR1 and CDR2: DFQATT and SNEGSKA (reference sequence). This CDR3 has 18 amino acids. With 0 bases removed from V and 0 bases from J, the gap between germline ends came to 18 bases. This CDR3 reads CSARDRGGTGYSNQPQHF. Written as DNA, the CDR3 is TGCAGTGCTAGAGATCGGGGGGGAACCGGGTATAGCAATCAGCCCCAGCATTTT.

This clonotype showed up just a few times. V usage is TRBV12-5 and J usage is TRBJ2-5; D gene ambiguous. V lost 2 bases to trimming and J lost 2 bases, with 6 bases between them. CDR1 LGHNT and CDR2 FRNRAP come from the germline V gene. The CDR3 length is 13 residues. The CDR3 DNA reads TGTGCTAGTGGTTTGTCGTCTCAAGAGACCCAGTACTTC. Translation: CASGLSSQETQYF.

The chain links TRBV19 to TRBJ2-1; D remains ambiguous. The CDR3 sequence is 13 residues long. Trimming pared 6 bases from V and 2 bases from J, leaving 8 bases between. CDR1 and CDR2 from the germline V gene are LNHDA and SQIVND (reference sequence). CDR3 in amino acids: CASSTETYNEQFF. CDR3 coding DNA: TGTGCCAGTAGCACAGAGACCTACAATGAGCAGTTCTTC.

This clonotype was counted once. This chain connects TRBV5-1 to TRBJ2-5, with a weak D call TRBD1 (6 bases). Trimming took 5 bases from V and 3 from J, leaving 14 bases between them. Germline V gives CDR1 SGHRS, CDR2 YFSETQ. This CDR3 has 14 residues. The CDR3: CASSPDRNEETQYF. The CDR3, as DNA: TGCGCCAGCAGTCCTGACAGGAATGAAGAGACCCAGTACTTC.

The J gene is TRBJ2-4, the V gene TRBV7-2; a possible D gene is TRBD1 (6 bases). Trimming left V 3 bases short and J 0 bases short, with 12 bases between. The V gene's germline CDR1 is SGHTA and CDR2 FQGNSA. There are 16 residues in the CDR3. The CDR3 bases are TGTGCCAGCAGCTTGAGCAGGGGCCTAGCCAAAAACATTCAGTACTTC. As protein: CASSLSRGLAKNIQYF. Filled out from reference TRBV7-2 and TRBJ2-4, the complete variable domain reads GAGVSQSPSNKVTEKGKDVELRCDPISGHTALYWYRQSLGQGLEFLIYFQGNSAPDKSGLPSDRFSAERTGGSVSTLTIQRTQQEDSAVYLCASSLSRGLAKNIQYFGAGTRLSVL.

The chain employs TRBV7-9 and TRBJ2-1; tentatively, D is TRBD1 (5 bases). CDR1 SEHNR and CDR2 FQNEAQ come from the germline V gene (reference sequence). The CDR3 covers 14 residues. V lost 5 bases to trimming and J lost 8 bases, with 16 bases between them. The CDR3 loop reads CASSIIYQGDEQFF. The CDR3 coding sequence is TGTGCCAGCAGCATTATTTATCAGGGCGATGAGCAGTTCTTC.

The CDR3 region has the DNA TGCAGCGTCACAGGGAGATCCGGGACAGACAAAAACATTCAGTACTTC. Protein: CSVTGRSGTDKNIQYF. This rearrangement joins TRBV29-1 to TRBJ2-4, with TRBD1 identical over 7 bases. From germline, CDR1 is SQVTM and CDR2 ANQGSEA. The CDR3 has 16 amino acids. V dropped 6 bases and J dropped 3; count of bases not matched to a gene: 14.

This clonotype has more than one count but fewer than ten. This chain links TRBV5-5 with TRBJ2-5; D might be TRBD1 or TRBD2, each matching 6 bases. The CDR3 is made up of 14 amino acids. The germline CDR1 and CDR2 sequences are SGHKS and YYEKEE (reference sequence). Trimming stripped 1 base from V and 5 bases from J, with 12 bases between. The DNA of the CDR3 is TGTGCCAGCAGCTTGCTAGGGGGGACGGAGACCCAGTACTTC. Translated, it gives CASSLLGGTETQYF.

Written as DNA, the CDR3 is TGCAGTGCTAGAGATCATGGGGGGAAGGACACTGAAGCTTTCTTT. Its translation is CSARDHGGKDTEAFF. V is TRBV20-1 and J is TRBJ1-1; TRBD1 might be the D (5 bases). CDR1 and CDR2 (germline): DFQATT, SNEGSKA (reference sequence). This CDR3 has 15 amino acids. Trimming removed 0 bases at V and 3 bases at J, with 14 bases between.